The 24 T cell receptor beta chains presented below share a single source sample, sequenced in a study of cytomegalovirus exposure and HLA in healthy donors. Sequencing used immunoSEQ multiplex PCR; TCRdb keeps in-frame clones, though not all of them. This sample has roughly 330,000 clones, with roughly 87% found just once. The material sequenced was PBMCs. Every receptor here comes from a woman between 25 and 40 years old in good health and CMV-seropositive.

The V and J genes are TRBV9 and TRBJ2-1; 8 nucleotides line up with TRBD1. CDR1 is SGDLS, CDR2 YYNGEE, per germline. V shed 4 bases, J shed 7 bases, and the junction held 1 base outside the gene matches. CDR3 size: 12 residues. The CDR3 DNA follows: TGTGCCAGCAGCCGGACAGGGAATGAGCAGTTCTTC. Its translation is CASSRTGNEQFF.

This chain joins TRBV18 and TRBJ1-5; D uncertain. This CDR3 is 14 amino acids long. Trimming shortened V by 5 bases and J by 2 bases, and 10 bases separated the two germline ends. CDR1 and CDR2 (germline): KGHSH, LQKENI. The CDR3 nucleotides are TGTGCCAGCTCAACTTCGAAAGGCAATCAGCCCCAGCATTTT. This codes for CASSTSKGNQPQHF. Filled out from reference TRBV18 and TRBJ1-5, the complete variable domain reads NAGVMQNPRHLVRRRGQEARLRCSPMKGHSHVYWYRQLPEEGLKFMVYLQKENIIDESGMPKERFSAEFPKEGPSILRIQQVVRGDSAAYFCASSTSKGNQPQHFGDGTRLSIL.

The chain has TRBV11-3 and TRBJ2-7, with 10 positions matching TRBD1. The CDR3 spans 16 residues. In germline, CDR1 is SGHNT, CDR2 YENEEA. Unmatched junction bases numbered 7, after V lost 2 bases and J lost 3 bases. CDR3 DNA: TGTGCCAGCAGCTTAACCCCCGGGACAGGGGACTACGAGCAGTACTTC. Its translation is CASSLTPGTGDYEQYF.

The chain employs TRBV6-4 and TRBJ2-3; TRBD2 matches 7 bases. Germline values: CDR1 MRHNA, CDR2 SNTAGT. This CDR3 has 16 residues. J was trimmed by 4 bases and V by 8 bases; bases with no gene match: 15. DNA of the CDR3: TGTGCCAGCGCTCAGTCCCTCGTGGGGGGGGCAGATACGCAGTATTTT. Translating it yields CASAQSLVGGADTQYF.

The table lists this clone with a few counts. The rearrangement uses TRBV27 and TRBJ1-6, with D hard to call. Trimming cost V 10 bases and J 0 bases, with 10 bases left between them. CDR1 is MNHEY, CDR2 SMNVEV, per germline (reference sequence). CDR3 size: 14 residues. The CDR3, as DNA: TGTGCCACCCGAGCAGGCTCCTATAATTCACCCCTCCACTTT. As protein: CATRAGSYNSPLHF.

V usage is TRBV19 and J usage is TRBJ2-7; possible D gene TRBD2, 5 bases. Germline loops: CDR1 LNHDA, CDR2 SQIVND (reference sequence). The CDR3 is made up of 12 amino acids. Trimming removed 4 bases at V and 3 bases at J, with 7 bases between. This CDR3 is CASSNRDYEQYF. The CDR3 DNA reads as TGTGCCAGTAGTAACCGGGACTACGAGCAGTACTTC.

V and J are TRBV7-2 and TRBJ1-4; D gene ambiguous. CDR1 is SGHTA, CDR2 FQGNSA, per germline. The CDR3 has 16 amino acids. The V end lost 5 bases, the J end lost 1 base, and 14 bases lay between the germline ends. Here the CDR3 DNA reads TGTGCCAGCAGCGAAGCGGTCGGGGAAACTAATGAAAAACTGTTTTTT. It codes for CASSEAVGETNEKLFF.

This clone was detected a few times. V usage is TRBV4-2 and J usage is TRBJ1-1; D may be TRBD1 (6 bases). From germline, CDR1 is LGHNA and CDR2 YNFKEQ. The length of the CDR3 is 16 residues. V was pared by 3 bases and J by 0 bases, with 14 bases between. This CDR3 reads CASSHLRGGMNTEAFF. CDR3 sequence (DNA): TGTGCCAGCAGCCATCTAAGGGGGGGTATGAACACTGAAGCTTTCTTT.

V is TRBV5-6 and J is TRBJ2-1; 7 bases fit TRBD1. The length of the CDR3 is 15 residues. Germline loops: CDR1 SGHDT, CDR2 YYEEEE. V lost 4 bases, J lost 6 bases, and 10 bases stayed unmatched. The CDR3 region has the DNA TGTGCCAGCAGCCCCGACCTCCGGGACAGCAATGAGCAGTTCTTC. The encoded protein is CASSPDLRDSNEQFF.

The V gene is TRBV6-1, the J gene TRBJ1-2; TRBD1 aligns across 7 bases. Germline values: CDR1 MNHNS, CDR2 SASEGT. Trimming cost V 9 bases and J 1 base; bases outside gene matches: 8. This CDR3 has 14 amino acids. CDR3 region: CASRDSAINYGYTF. As DNA, the CDR3 is TGTGCCAGTAGGGACAGTGCAATTAACTATGGCTACACCTTC.

In its sample, this clone was seen a few times. The sample contains more than one DNA sequence encoding this CDR3. The V gene is TRBV5-6, the J gene TRBJ1-1; no reliable D call. Germline lookup yields CDR1 SGHDT and CDR2 YYEEEE. Trimming removed 0 bases from V and 4 bases from J, with 4 bases in between. CDR3 length equals 12 residues. Written as DNA, the CDR3 is TGTGCCAGCAGCTTGGGTAGCACTGAAGCTTTCTTT. This translates into CASSLGSTEAFF.

The chain combines TRBV7-6 with TRBJ2-1; perhaps D is TRBD1 or TRBD2 (5 bases each). Looked up from germline, CDR1 is SGHVS and CDR2 is FNYEAQ. Trimming removed 1 base from V and 8 bases from J, with 15 bases in between. This CDR3 region has 15 residues. CDR3 sequence reads: CASSLGGTESHEQFF. CDR3 DNA sequence: TGTGCCAGCAGCTTAGGGGGGACGGAGAGTCATGAGCAGTTCTTC.

This clone has a handful of counts. The chain is built from TRBV6-1 and TRBJ2-1; TRBD1 matches at 10 bases. Trimming at V came to 4 bases and at J to 3 bases, leaving 6 bases not matched to a gene. There are 16 residues in the CDR3. In germline, CDR1 is MNHNS, CDR2 SASEGT. The CDR3 DNA reads TGTGCCAGCAGTGCTCCCGGGACAGGGGACTACAATGAGCAGTTCTTC. As protein: CASSAPGTGDYNEQFF.

The chain carries TRBV28 and TRBJ2-3; no firm D call. Germline V gives CDR1 MDHEN, CDR2 SYDVKM. The V end was cut by 6 bases, the J end by 5 bases, with 15 bases between. This CDR3 has 14 amino acids. This chain's CDR3 is CASRLRLKGDTQYF. In nucleotides, the CDR3 is TGTGCCAGCAGGCTCCGCCTCAAAGGAGATACGCAGTATTTT.

On this clone: The same CDR3 also results from other DNA sequences found in this sample. The V call is TRBV29-1, the J call TRBJ1-2; 10 positions agree with TRBD1. The CDR3 consists of 12 residues. V gave up 6 bases and J gave up 4 bases; unmatched junction bases: 2. The germline V gene encodes CDR1 SQVTM and CDR2 ANQGSEA. The CDR3 reads CSVGQGGYGYTF. CDR3 in DNA: TGCAGCGTCGGACAGGGGGGCTATGGCTACACCTTC.

The chain uses TRBV13 and TRBJ1-2; tentative D call: TRBD1 (5 bases). This CDR3 is 13 amino acids long. Per germline, CDR1 PRHDT and CDR2 FYEKMQ (reference sequence). Trimming left V 6 bases short and J 4 bases short, with 12 bases between. CDR3 in amino acids: CASRPRVGYGYTF. The CDR3 nucleotides are TGTGCCAGCAGGCCCAGGGTGGGCTATGGCTACACCTTC. The complete variable domain, with remaining parts taken from reference TRBV13 and TRBJ1-2, reads AAGVIQSPRHLIKEKRETATLKCYPIPRHDTVYWYQQGPGQDPQFLISFYEKMQSDKGSIPDRFSAQQFSDYHSELNMSSLELGDSALYFCASRPRVGYGYTFGSGTRLTVV.

This clone was picked up a small number of times. J is TRBJ1-3 and V is TRBV19; a possible D gene is TRBD1 (5 bases). Germline V CDR1 and CDR2: LNHDA, SQIVND (reference sequence). This CDR3 comprises 16 residues. V was clipped by 4 bases and J by 0 bases, with 13 bases between them. CDR3 protein: CASSTLGQGSGNTIYF. Here the CDR3 DNA reads TGTGCCAGTAGTACCCTCGGTCAGGGCTCTGGAAACACCATATATTTT.

This chain uses TRBV27 with TRBJ1-2, with no clear D. Trimming stripped 5 bases from V and 4 bases from J, with 14 bases between. CDR1 is MNHEY, CDR2 SMNVEV, per germline (reference sequence). The CDR3 is made up of 14 amino acids. The DNA of the CDR3 is TGTGCCAGCAGTCCTGGACGAACGGGCTATGGCTACACCTTC. Amino acid sequence: CASSPGRTGYGYTF.

The chain carries TRBV9 and TRBJ2-1; 12 bases align to TRBD2. This CDR3 is built from 16 residues. The V gene end was trimmed by 4 bases and the J gene end by 6 bases; junction bases not matched to a gene: 8. Germline V CDR1 and CDR2: SGDLS, YYNGEE. The CDR3: CASSLYGLAGINEQFF. The CDR3 nucleotides are TGTGCCAGCAGCCTCTATGGACTAGCGGGGATCAATGAGCAGTTCTTC.

The chain has TRBV30 and TRBJ1-1, with D perhaps TRBD1 (6 bases). V was trimmed by 6 bases and J by 6 bases, leaving 14 bases between them. This CDR3 comprises 12 residues. From germline, CDR1 is GTSNPN and CDR2 SVGIG (reference sequence). The CDR3 sequence is CACWGASAEAFF. For the CDR3, the DNA is TGTGCCTGCTGGGGGGCGAGTGCTGAAGCTTTCTTT.

The rearrangement joins TRBV6-1 to TRBJ2-7; no firm D call. The V end lost 3 bases, the J end lost 1 base, and 1 base lay between the germline ends. CDR1 and CDR2 (germline): MNHNS, SASEGT. The CDR3 contains 11 residues. The CDR3 DNA sequence: TGTGCCAGCAGTGATTCCTACGAGCAGTACTTC. This translates into CASSDSYEQYF.

The chain is built from TRBV5-1 and TRBJ2-7, with 7 bases that match TRBD1. Trimming took 0 bases from V and 1 from J; bases not matched to a gene: 7. The CDR3 extends over 16 amino acids. Germline CDR1 is SGHRS and CDR2 is YFSETQ. CDR3 DNA sequence: TGCGCCAGCAGCTTGGAGGTCACAGGGGTTTCCTACGAGCAGTACTTC. Amino acids: CASSLEVTGVSYEQYF.

This chain connects TRBV5-6 to TRBJ2-7; 7 positions agree with TRBD1. Trimming at V came to 0 bases and at J to 3 bases, leaving 3 bases not matched to a gene. The length of the CDR3 is 14 residues. Germline V gene sequence: CDR1 SGHDT, CDR2 YYEEEE. DNA for the CDR3: TGTGCCAGCAGCTTGGGGGACAGTCTCTACGAGCAGTACTTC. Encoded protein: CASSLGDSLYEQYF. The full variable domain, completed using reference TRBV5-6 and TRBJ2-7, is DAGVTQSPTHLIKTRGQQVTLRCSPKSGHDTVSWYQQALGQGPQFIFQYYEEEERQRGNFPDRFSGHQFPNYSSELNVNALLLGDSALYLCASSLGDSLYEQYFGPGTRLTVT.

The chain couples TRBV4-3 to TRBJ1-1; D is undetermined. Trimming left V 4 bases short and J 0 bases short, with 18 bases between. The CDR3 length is 17 residues. Looked up from germline, CDR1 is LGHNA and CDR2 is YSLEER. The CDR3 coding sequence is TGCGCCAGCAGCCCGTGGACCGACGGCGACATGAACACTGAAGCTTTCTTT. This translates into CASSPWTDGDMNTEAFF.